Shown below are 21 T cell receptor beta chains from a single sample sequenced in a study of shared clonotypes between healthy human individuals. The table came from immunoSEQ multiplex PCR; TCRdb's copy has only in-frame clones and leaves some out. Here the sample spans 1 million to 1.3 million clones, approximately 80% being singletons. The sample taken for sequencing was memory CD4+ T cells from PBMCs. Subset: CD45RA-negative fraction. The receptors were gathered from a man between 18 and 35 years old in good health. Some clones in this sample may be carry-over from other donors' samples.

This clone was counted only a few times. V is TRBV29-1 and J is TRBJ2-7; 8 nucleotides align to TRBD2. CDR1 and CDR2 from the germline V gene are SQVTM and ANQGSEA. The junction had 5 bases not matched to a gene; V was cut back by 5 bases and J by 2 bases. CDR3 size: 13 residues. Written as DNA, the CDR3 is TGCAGCGTTACTAGCGGTACGACCTACGAGCAGTACTTC. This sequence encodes CSVTSGTTYEQYF.

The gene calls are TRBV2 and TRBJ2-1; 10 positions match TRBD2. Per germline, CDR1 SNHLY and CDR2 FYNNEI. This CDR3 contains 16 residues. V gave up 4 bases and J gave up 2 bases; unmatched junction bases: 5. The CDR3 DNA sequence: TGTGCCAGCAGTGGGGTAGCGGGAGGCACCTACAATGAGCAGTTCTTC. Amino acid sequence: CASSGVAGGTYNEQFF.

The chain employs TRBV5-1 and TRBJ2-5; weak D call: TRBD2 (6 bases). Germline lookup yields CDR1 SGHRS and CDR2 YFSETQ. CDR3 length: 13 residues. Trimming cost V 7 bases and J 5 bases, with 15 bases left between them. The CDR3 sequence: CASGPGVGETQYF. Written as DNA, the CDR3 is TGCGCCAGCGGGCCGGGAGTGGGGGAGACCCAGTACTTC.

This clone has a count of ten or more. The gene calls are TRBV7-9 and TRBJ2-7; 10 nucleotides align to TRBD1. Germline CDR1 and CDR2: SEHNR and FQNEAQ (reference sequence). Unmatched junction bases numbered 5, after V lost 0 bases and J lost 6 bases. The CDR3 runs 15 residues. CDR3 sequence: CASSLAETGGVEQYF. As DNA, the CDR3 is TGTGCCAGCAGCTTAGCCGAGACAGGGGGCGTCGAGCAGTACTTC.

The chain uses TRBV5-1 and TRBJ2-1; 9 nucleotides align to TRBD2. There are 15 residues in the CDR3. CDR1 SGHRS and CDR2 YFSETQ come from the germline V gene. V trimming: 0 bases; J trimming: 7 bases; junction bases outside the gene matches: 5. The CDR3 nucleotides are TGCGCCAGCAGCTTGGGCTCTAGCGGGAATAATGAGCAGTTCTTC. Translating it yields CASSLGSSGNNEQFF.

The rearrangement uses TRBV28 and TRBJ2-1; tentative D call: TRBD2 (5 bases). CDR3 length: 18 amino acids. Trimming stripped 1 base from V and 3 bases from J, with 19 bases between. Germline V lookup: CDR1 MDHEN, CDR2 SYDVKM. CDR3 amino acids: CASSLFRGREILYNEQFF. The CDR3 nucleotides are TGTGCCAGCAGTTTATTCCGGGGTAGGGAGATACTCTACAATGAGCAGTTCTTC.

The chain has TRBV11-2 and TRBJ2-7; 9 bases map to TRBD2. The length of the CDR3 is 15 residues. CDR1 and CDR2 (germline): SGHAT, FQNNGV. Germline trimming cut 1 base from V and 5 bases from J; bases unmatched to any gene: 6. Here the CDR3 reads CASSLVLAGVHEQYF. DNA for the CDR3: TGTGCCAGCAGCTTAGTCTTAGCGGGAGTTCACGAGCAGTACTTC.

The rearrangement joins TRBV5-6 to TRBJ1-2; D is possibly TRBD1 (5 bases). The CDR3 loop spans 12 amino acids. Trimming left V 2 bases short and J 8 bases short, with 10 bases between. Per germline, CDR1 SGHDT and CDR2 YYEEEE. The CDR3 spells CASSFEGRGYTF. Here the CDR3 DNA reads TGTGCCAGCAGCTTCGAGGGGAGGGGCTACACCTTC.

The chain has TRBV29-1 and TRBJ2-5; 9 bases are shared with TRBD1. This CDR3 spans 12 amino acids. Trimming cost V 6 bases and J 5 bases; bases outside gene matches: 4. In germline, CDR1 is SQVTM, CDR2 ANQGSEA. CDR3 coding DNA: TGCAGCGTGAACAGGGGGCCGGAGACCCAGTACTTC. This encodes CSVNRGPETQYF.

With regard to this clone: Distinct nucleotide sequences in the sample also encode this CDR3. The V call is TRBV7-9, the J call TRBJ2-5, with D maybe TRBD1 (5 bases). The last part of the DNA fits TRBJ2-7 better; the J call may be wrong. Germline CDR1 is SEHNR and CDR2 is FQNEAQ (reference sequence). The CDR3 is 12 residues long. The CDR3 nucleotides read TGTGCCAGCAGCGCCCAGGGTTACGAGCAGTACTTC. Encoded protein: CASSAQGYEQYF.

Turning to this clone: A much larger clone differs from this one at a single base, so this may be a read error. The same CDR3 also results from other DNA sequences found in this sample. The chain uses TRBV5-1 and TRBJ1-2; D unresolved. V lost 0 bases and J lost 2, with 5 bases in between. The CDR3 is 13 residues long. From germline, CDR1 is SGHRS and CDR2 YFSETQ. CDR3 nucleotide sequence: TGCGCCAGCAGCTTGGGCCAGAACTATGGCTACACCTTC. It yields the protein CASSLGQNYGYTF.

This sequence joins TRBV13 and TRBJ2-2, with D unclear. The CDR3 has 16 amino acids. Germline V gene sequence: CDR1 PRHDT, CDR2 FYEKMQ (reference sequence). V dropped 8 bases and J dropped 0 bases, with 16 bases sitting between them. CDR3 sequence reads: CASQGFDTANTGELFF. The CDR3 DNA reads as TGTGCCAGCCAAGGGTTTGATACGGCGAACACCGGGGAGCTGTTTTTT.

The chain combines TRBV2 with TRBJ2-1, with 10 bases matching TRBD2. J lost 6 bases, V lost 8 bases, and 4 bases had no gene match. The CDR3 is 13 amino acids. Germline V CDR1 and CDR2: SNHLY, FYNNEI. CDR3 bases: TGTGCCAGCGAGCGGGAGGGGCCCAATGAGCAGTTCTTC. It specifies CASEREGPNEQFF.

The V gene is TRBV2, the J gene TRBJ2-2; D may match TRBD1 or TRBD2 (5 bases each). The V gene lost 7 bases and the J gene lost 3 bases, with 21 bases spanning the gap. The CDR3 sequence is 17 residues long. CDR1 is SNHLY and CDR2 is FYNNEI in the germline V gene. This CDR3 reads CASIVGAWASYTGELFF. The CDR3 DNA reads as TGTGCCAGCATCGTCGGGGCTTGGGCTAGCTACACCGGGGAGCTGTTTTTT.

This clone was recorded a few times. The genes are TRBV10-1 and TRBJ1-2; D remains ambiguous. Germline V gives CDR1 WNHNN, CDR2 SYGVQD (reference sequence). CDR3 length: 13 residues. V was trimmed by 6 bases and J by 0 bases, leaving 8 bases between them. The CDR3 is CASSPVANYGYTF. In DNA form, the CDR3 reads TGCGCCAGCAGCCCGGTCGCTAACTATGGCTACACCTTC.

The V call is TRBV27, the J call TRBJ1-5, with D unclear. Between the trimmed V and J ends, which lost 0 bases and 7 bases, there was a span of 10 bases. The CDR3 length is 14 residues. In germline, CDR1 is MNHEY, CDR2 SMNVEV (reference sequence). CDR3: CASSLSRSVQPQHF. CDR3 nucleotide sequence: TGTGCCAGCAGTTTATCAAGGTCCGTCCAGCCCCAGCATTTT.

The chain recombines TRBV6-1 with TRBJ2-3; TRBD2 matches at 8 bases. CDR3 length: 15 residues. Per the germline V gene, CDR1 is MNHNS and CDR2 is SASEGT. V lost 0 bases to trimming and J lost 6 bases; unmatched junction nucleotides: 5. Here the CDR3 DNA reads TGTGCCAGCAGTGAAGCCCGGACTAGCCGGGATACGCAGTATTTT. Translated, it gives CASSEARTSRDTQYF.

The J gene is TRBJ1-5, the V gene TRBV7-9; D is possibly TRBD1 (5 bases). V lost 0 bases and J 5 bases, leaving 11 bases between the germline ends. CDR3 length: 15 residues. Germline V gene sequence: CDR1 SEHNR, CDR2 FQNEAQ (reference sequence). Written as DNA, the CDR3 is TGTGCCAGCAGCTTAGCGCAGGGAGCGGATCAGCCCCAGCATTTT. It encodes CASSLAQGADQPQHF. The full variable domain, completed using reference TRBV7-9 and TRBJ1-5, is DTGVSQNPRHKITKRGQNVTFRCDPISEHNRLYWYRQTLGQGPEFLTYFQNEAQLEKSRLLSDRFSAERPKGSFSTLEIQRTEQGDSAMYLCASSLAQGADQPQHFGDGTRLSIL.

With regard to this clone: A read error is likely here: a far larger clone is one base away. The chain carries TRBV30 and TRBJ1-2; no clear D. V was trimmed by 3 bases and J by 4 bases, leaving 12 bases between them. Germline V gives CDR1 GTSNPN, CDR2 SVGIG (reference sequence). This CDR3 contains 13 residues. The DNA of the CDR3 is TGTGCCTGGAGCCCAGCATCAAGCTATGGCTACACCTTC. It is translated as CAWSPASSYGYTF. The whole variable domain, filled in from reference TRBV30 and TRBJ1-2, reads SQTIHQWPATLVQPVGSPLSLECTVEGTSNPNLYWYRQAAGRGLQLLFYSVGIGQISSEVPQNLSASRPQDRQFILSSKKLLLSDSGFYLCAWSPASSYGYTFGSGTRLTVV.

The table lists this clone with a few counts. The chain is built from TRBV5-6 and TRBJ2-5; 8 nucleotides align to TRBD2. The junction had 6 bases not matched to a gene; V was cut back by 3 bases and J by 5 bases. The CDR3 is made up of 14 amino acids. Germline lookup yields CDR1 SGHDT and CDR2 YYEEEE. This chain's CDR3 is CASSSGLVRETQYF. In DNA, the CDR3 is TGTGCCAGCAGCTCGGGACTAGTGAGGGAGACCCAGTACTTC.

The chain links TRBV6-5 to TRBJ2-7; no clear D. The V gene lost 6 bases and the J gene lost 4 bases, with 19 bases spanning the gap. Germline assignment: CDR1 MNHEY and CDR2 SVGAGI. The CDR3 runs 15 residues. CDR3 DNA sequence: TGTGCCAGCAGCTTTACCCGGAGTCCCTTGTACGAGCAGTACTTC. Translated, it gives CASSFTRSPLYEQYF.